The following is a T cell receptor (beta chain) sequence with its context. This clone was counted only a few times. It has no known antigen specificity. The sample holds no much larger clone one base away, and base qualities are not on file. These data belong to a study of beta chain features in type 1 diabetes (dated by TCRdb to 2016 to 2018). Some background on the complete study: Patients and healthy donors did not differ in mean age, gender distribution, total cell number or subset yield. A total of roughly 98,000,000 sorted cells were examined across all samples, and a strong correlation was observed between cell number per subset and RNA yield. In the study, TCRB repertoires of sorted circulating CD4+ T cell subsets from recently diagnosed type 1 diabetes patients were compared with those of matched healthy donors. Regulatory and stem cell-like memory subsets were obtained from only 8 patients and roughly eight healthy donors, while naive and central memory subsets were obtained from all 28 donors.

Each donor gave one peripheral blood draw, averaging approximately 0.12 L, which was collected into heparinised tubes. Using a panel that included CD45RO, CCR7, CD25, CD127, CD95 and CD27, naive, central memory, regulatory and stem cell-like memory CD4+ T cells were sorted on a BD FACSAria II. A purity above 95% was achieved for all sorted populations. Right away, PBMCs were isolated by Lymphoprep density gradient centrifugation and were stained directly, with no culture step. So that batch effects would be minimized, each experiment stained and sorted samples in pairs, pairing one healthy donor with one patient. Overall results and qualifications from the work: Naive, central memory and regulatory TCRB repertoires appeared to be more alike among patients than among healthy donors. Because cDNA was sequenced instead of genomic DNA, highly expressing activated cells could be over-represented, though the groups showed no difference in activation or CD3 levels. A moderate but significant shortening of TCRB CDR3 length was observed in type 1 diabetes patients in all four CD4+ subsets. At VDJ recombination sites, type 1 diabetes patients had fewer insertions and more deleted nucleotides, which implies abnormalities in thymic rearrangement. HLA sub-analyses involved small numbers of individuals, so any influence of HLA type on TCRB rearrangement remained unresolved. PCR may preferentially amplify shorter templates, but because patient and control samples were amplified and corrected together, any resulting skew would affect both groups equally.

From its cysteine to its phenylalanine, the CDR3 spans 15 amino acids. Only CDR3 DNA remains: 45 bases, in frame from the first base. Germline trimming: 3 bases from V, 8 bases from J; junction bases outside gene matches: 8. Reading the germline V gene gives CDR1 SGHRS and CDR2 YFSETQ. The entire amount of isolated RNA was reverse transcribed using the High Capacity cDNA Reverse Transcription Kit, so the sequenced TCRB transcripts were expressed ones. Deep immunoSEQ sequencing was applied to naive, central memory and regulatory T cell samples, giving an average of around 4 million total reads per sample. After sorted cells were lysed in RLT buffer, RNA was extracted with DNase-treated RNeasy Micro or Mini kits, with the choice depending on cell number. To prevent cross-contamination, every cell subset was processed on its own, while patient and healthy donor samples were processed together. TCRB sequences were amplified from cDNA with the immunoSEQ multiplex PCR, producing 87-bp fragments spanning the CDR3 region. Sequencing of the amplicons was performed on the Illumina HiSeq platform. As for how the authors treated the data: PCR bias was computationally corrected using synthetic template baselines, reads within Hamming distance 2 were collapsed, and singletons that could not be merged were discarded. Reads were aligned against IMGT to assign V, D and J genes, CDR3 length and insertions or deletions at six rearrangement sites. Clonotype counts were normalized to sorted cell number within each subset before computing true diversity and Gini coefficients with the tcR R package. Repertoire sharing was quantified using the overlap coefficient calculated on TCRB nucleotide sequences. Out-of-frame TCRB sequences from naive cells were analyzed to stand in for the pre-selection repertoire. This is the immuneACCESS table as TCRdb keeps it, with only in-frame sequences that have V and J called. A part of the clones is gone; compared with another copy, unresolved V genes explain less than half, and the rest is unexplained. The V and J calls and clone size come from that table; D and trimming were worked out from the DNA. The sample data list some 410,000 clones, and roughly 14% of these were observed just once. The ten largest clones capture approximately 0.035% of the sample.

This clonotype was obtained from a man aged 30-40 years in good health. The sequence is built from TRBV5-1 and TRBJ1-4; the central 9 bases match TRBD1. The sequencing sample was made of naive CD4+ T cells from blood. The cell subset or site label for this specimen denotes: true naive CD4+ T cells. The nucleotide sequence is given as TGCGCCAGCAGCTCCGGGACAGGGTACGAAGAAAAACTGTTTTTT. Translated, it reads CASSSGTGYEEKLFF.